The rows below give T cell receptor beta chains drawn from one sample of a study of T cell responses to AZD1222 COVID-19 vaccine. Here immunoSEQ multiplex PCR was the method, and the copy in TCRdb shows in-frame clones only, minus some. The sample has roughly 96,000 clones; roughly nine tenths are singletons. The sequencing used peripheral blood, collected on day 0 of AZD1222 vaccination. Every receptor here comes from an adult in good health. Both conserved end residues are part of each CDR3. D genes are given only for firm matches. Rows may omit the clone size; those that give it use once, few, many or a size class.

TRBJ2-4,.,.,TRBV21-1,CASSENPSGDIAKNIQYF,TGTGCCAGCAGCGAAAACCCCAGCGGGGATATAGCCAAAAACATTCAGTACTTC
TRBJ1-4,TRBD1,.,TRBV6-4,CASRARDRGEKLFF,TGTGCCAGCAGGGCCCGGGACAGAGGTGAAAAACTGTTTTTT
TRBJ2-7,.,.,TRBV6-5,CASSYSSGSQYF,TGTGCCAGCAGTTACTCGAGTGGGAGCCAGTACTTC
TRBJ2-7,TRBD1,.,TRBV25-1,CASSELGQGAGEQYF,TGTGCCAGCAGTGAATTGGGGCAGGGGGCCGGGGAGCAGTACTTC
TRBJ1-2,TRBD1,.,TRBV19,CASSKQGADGYTF,TGTGCCAGTAGTAAACAGGGGGCGGATGGCTACACCTTC
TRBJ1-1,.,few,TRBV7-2,CASSSQENTEAFF,TGTGCCAGCAGCTCACAGGAGAACACTGAAGCTTTCTTT
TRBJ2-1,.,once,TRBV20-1,CSASSAGLSYNEQFF,TGCAGTGCTAGTAGTGCGGGCCTCTCCTACAATGAGCAGTTCTTC
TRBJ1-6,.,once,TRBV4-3,CASSPSGTLNSPLHF,TGCGCCAGCAGCCCTAGTGGGACCTTAAATTCACCCCTCCACTTT
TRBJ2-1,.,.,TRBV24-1,CATSVADGVDEQFF,TGTGCCACCAGTGTAGCGGATGGGGTCGATGAGCAGTTCTTC
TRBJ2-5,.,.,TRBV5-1,CASSLWGETQYF,TGCGCCAGCAGCTTATGGGGAGAGACCCAGTACTTC
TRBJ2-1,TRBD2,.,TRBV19,CASSKGTTNNEQFF,TGTGCCAGTAGTAAGGGGACTACCAACAATGAGCAGTTCTTC
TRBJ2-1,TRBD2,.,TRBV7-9,CASSYRTSGTAGEQFF,TGTGCCAGCAGCTATCGGACTAGCGGGACCGCTGGGGAGCAGTTCTTC
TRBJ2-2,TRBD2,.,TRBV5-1,CASSWGAGAAGELFF,TGCGCCAGCAGCTGGGGAGCGGGAGCAGCCGGGGAGCTGTTTTTT
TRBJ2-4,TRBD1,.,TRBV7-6,CASSLGQGDIQYF,TGTGCCAGCAGCTTGGGACAGGGAGACATTCAGTACTTC
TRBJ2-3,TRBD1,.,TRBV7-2,CASSLVRGSDTQYF,TGTGCCAGCAGCTTGGTCAGGGGGTCAGATACGCAGTATTTT
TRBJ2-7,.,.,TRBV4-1,CASSQEDGSYEQYF,TGCGCCAGCAGCCAAGAGGACGGGTCCTACGAGCAGTACTTC
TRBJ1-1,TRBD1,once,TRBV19,CASDTGGGTEAFF,TGTGCCAGTGATACAGGGGGTGGCACTGAAGCTTTCTTT
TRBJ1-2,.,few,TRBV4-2,CASSQEGGNYGYTF,TGTGCCAGCAGCCAAGAAGGAGGGAATTACGGCTACACCTTC
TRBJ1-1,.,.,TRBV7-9,CASSLVQGRHVEAFF,TGTGCCAGCAGCTTAGTGCAGGGGAGGCATGTTGAAGCTTTCTTT
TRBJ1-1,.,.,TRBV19,CAVLVRSQGNTEAFF,TGTGCCGTCTTAGTAAGAAGTCAAGGGAACACTGAAGCTTTCTTT
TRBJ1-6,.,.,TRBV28,CASSFKGWFDSPLHF,TGTGCCAGCAGTTTCAAGGGATGGTTCGATTCACCCCTCCACTTT
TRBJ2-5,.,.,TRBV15,CATSRDPQGRMKTQYF,TGTGCCACCAGCAGAGATCCTCAGGGGCGAATGAAGACCCAGTACTTC
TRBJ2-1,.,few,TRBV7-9,CASSLRQGHNEQFF,TGTGCCAGCAGCTTACGGCAGGGCCACAATGAGCAGTTCTTC
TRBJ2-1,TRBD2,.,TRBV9,CASSPGGLAGGVEQFF,TGTGCCAGCAGCCCGGGGGGTCTAGCGGGAGGGGTTGAGCAGTTCTTC
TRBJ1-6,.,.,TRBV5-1,CASSLVGGSNSPLHF,TGCGCCAGCAGCTTGGTTGGGGGGTCTAATTCACCCCTCCACTTT
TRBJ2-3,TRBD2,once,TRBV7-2,CASSWGLAVDTQYF,TGTGCCAGCAGCTGGGGACTAGCCGTAGATACGCAGTATTTT
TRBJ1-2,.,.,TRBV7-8,CASSLAGLDYTF,TGTGCCAGCAGCTTAGCGGGGTTGGACTACACCTTC
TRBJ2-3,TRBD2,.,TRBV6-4,CASSEDGLAGGTDTQYF,TGTGCCAGCAGCGAGGATGGCCTAGCGGGAGGCACAGATACGCAGTATTTT
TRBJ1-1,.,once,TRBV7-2,CASSAPLRGFDTEAFF,TGTGCCAGCAGCGCCCCCTTGAGGGGTTTTGACACTGAAGCTTTCTTT
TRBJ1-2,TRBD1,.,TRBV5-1,CASSLEQGNYGYTF,TGCGCCAGCAGCTTGGAACAGGGGAACTATGGCTACACCTTC
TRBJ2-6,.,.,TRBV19,CASTPLGGAAGANVLTF,TGTGCCAGTACCCCCTTAGGGGGAGCGGCTGGGGCCAACGTCCTGACTTTC
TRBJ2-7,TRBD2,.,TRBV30,CAWSVRSLAGGEQYF,TGTGCCTGGAGTGTACGGTCGCTAGCGGGAGGCGAGCAGTACTTC
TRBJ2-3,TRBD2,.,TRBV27,CASSYSSGSTDTQYF,TGTGCCAGCAGTTATTCTAGCGGGAGCACAGATACGCAGTATTTT
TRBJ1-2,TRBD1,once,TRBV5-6,CASSLATGFNYGYTF,TGTGCCAGCAGCTTGGCGACAGGGTTTAACTATGGCTACACCTTC
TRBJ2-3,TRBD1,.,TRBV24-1,CATSGGTDTDTQYF,TGTGCCACCAGTGGTGGGACAGACACAGATACGCAGTATTTT
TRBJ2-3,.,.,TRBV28,CASSFSISTDTQYF,TGTGCCAGCAGTTTTTCTATTAGCACAGATACGCAGTATTTT
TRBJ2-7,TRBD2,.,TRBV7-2,CASSPGTSGSREQYF,TGTGCCAGCAGCCCAGGGACTAGCGGGAGTCGTGAGCAGTACTTC
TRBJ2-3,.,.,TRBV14,CASSLGGTDTQYF,TGTGCCAGCAGCCTCGGGGGCACAGATACGCAGTATTTT
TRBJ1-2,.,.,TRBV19,CASSIGAAGGYGYTF,TGTGCCAGTAGTATAGGGGCAGCAGGAGGCTATGGCTACACCTTC
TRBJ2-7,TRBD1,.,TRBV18,CASSPRGPSSYEQYF,TGTGCCAGCTCACCAAGGGGGCCTTCCTCCTACGAGCAGTACTTC
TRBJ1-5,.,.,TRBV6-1,CASSEVSGAYNQPQHF,TGTGCCAGCAGTGAAGTGTCAGGAGCCTACAATCAGCCCCAGCATTTT
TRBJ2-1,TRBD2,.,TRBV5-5,CASQSGDSYYREQFF,TGTGCCAGCCAAAGCGGGGATTCGTATTATCGTGAGCAGTTCTTC
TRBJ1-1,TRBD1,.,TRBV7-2,CASSLIDRVAEAFF,TGTGCCAGCAGCTTAATTGACAGGGTAGCTGAAGCTTTCTTT
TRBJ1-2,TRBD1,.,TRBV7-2,CASSLGGGQGPNYGYTF,TGTGCCAGCAGCTTAGGGGGTGGACAGGGTCCTAACTATGGCTACACCTTC
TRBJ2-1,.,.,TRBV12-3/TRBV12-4,CASSFLSREQFF,TGTGCCAGCAGTTTCTTGTCCCGGGAGCAGTTCTTC
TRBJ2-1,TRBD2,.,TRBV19,CASSIRGTSGSNEQFF,TGTGCCAGTAGTATACGTGGGACTAGCGGGAGCAATGAGCAGTTCTTC